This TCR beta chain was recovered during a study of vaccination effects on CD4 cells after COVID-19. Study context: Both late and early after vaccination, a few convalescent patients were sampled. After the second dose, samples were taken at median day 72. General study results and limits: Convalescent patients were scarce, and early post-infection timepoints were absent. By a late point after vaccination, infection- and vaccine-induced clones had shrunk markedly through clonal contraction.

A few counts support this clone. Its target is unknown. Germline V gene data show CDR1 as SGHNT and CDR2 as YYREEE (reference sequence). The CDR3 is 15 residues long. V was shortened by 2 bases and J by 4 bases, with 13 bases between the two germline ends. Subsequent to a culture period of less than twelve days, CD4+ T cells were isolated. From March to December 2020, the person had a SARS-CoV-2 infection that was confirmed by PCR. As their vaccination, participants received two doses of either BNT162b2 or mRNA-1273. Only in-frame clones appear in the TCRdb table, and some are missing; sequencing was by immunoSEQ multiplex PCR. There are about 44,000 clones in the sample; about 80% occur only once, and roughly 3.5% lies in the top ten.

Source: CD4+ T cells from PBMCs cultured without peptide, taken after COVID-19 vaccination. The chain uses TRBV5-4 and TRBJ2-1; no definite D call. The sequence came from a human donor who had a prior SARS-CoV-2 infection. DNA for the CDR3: TGTGCCAGCAGCTTCGGGCAGTCCCAATACAATGAGCAGTTCTTC. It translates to CASSFGQSQYNEQFF.